The rows below give T cell receptor beta chains drawn from one sample of a study of control samples from healthy donors and cancer patients. Using immunoSEQ multiplex PCR, the repertoire was profiled, and TCRdb retains in-frame clones only, with some absent. The table lists 100,000 or so clones, more than 85% of them singletons. Sequenced sample: blood. Source of these receptors: a woman aged 50 to 60 in good health. Each CDR3 is given with its conserved first and last residue. D genes are given only for firm matches. Size is omitted from some rows. Given values are once, few, many or a class for expanded clones.

TRBV30	.	TRBJ2-2	.	CAWTTGLNTGELFF	TGTGCCTGGACCACCGGGCTCAACACCGGGGAGCTGTTTTTT
TRBV11-2	.	TRBJ2-2	.	CASSLKALAGELFF	TGTGCCAGCAGCTTAAAGGCGTTAGCCGGGGAGCTGTTTTTT
TRBV7-6	.	TRBJ2-3	TRBD1	CASSARDRGSSIDTQYF	TGTGCCAGCAGCGCTAGGGACAGGGGATCTTCGATAGATACGCAGTATTTT
TRBV10-3	.	TRBJ2-5	TRBD2	CAIRDLTSGQETQYF	TGTGCCATCAGAGACTTGACTAGCGGGCAGGAGACCCAGTACTTC
TRBV7-3	.	TRBJ2-1	TRBD2	CASSLRVAGANEQFF	TGTGCCAGCAGCCTCCGGGTAGCGGGGGCGAATGAGCAGTTCTTC
TRBV6-6	few	TRBJ1-1	.	CASSGRMNTEAFF	TGTGCCAGCAGTGGTCGGATGAACACTGAAGCTTTCTTT
TRBV29-1	.	TRBJ2-5	.	CSVVKGGQTQYF	TGCAGCGTTGTAAAGGGGGGACAGACCCAGTACTTC
TRBV19	.	TRBJ1-2	.	CASRNMDRYYGYTF	TGTGCCAGTAGAAATATGGACAGATACTATGGCTACACCTTC
TRBV5-5	.	TRBJ2-2	TRBD1	CASSKGQANTGELFF	TGTGCCAGCAGCAAGGGACAGGCCAACACCGGGGAGCTGTTTTTT
TRBV5-6	.	TRBJ2-7	.	CASSFPATYEQYF	TGTGCCAGCAGCTTCCCTGCGACCTACGAGCAGTACTTC
TRBV27	.	TRBJ1-6	.	CASSLSRGGSPLHF	TGTGCCAGCAGTTTATCCCGAGGGGGTTCACCCCTCCACTTT
TRBV3-1/TRBV3-2	.	TRBJ2-4	.	CASSQDRQAIQYF	TGTGCCAGCAGCCAAGATCGACAGGCCATTCAGTACTTC
TRBV7-2	.	TRBJ2-5	.	CASSYQPGAQYF	TGTGCCAGCAGCTACCAGCCGGGAGCCCAGTACTTC
TRBV29-1	.	TRBJ2-1	TRBD2	CSAQVVGGGLDEQFF	TGCAGCGCCCAAGTCGTGGGGGGAGGGCTGGATGAGCAGTTCTTC
TRBV27	.	TRBJ1-2	TRBD1	CASSFGQGVGYTF	TGTGCCAGCAGTTTCGGACAGGGGGTTGGCTACACCTTC
TRBV30	.	TRBJ2-3	.	CAGWSGAPKSYF	TGTGCCGGATGGTCCGGAGCCCCCAAGTCGTATTTT
TRBV30	.	TRBJ2-1	TRBD2	CAWVLSGGVQNEQFF	TGTGCCTGGGTATTGAGCGGGGGGGTCCAAAATGAGCAGTTCTTC
TRBV7-8	.	TRBJ1-3	.	CASSRRRGGSGNTIYF	TGTGCCAGCAGCCGGCGGAGGGGAGGCTCTGGAAACACCATATATTTT
TRBV10-3	.	TRBJ1-2	.	CAISESPLISASYGYTF	TGTGCCATCAGTGAGTCGCCCCTAATTAGCGCTTCCTATGGCTACACCTTC
TRBV18	.	TRBJ1-1	TRBD1	CASSPGQGTEAFF	TGTGCCAGCTCACCAGGACAGGGCACTGAAGCTTTCTTT
TRBV18	.	TRBJ2-3	.	CASSPDSPPDTQYF	TGTGCCAGCTCACCAGATAGCCCGCCAGATACGCAGTATTTT
TRBV9	.	TRBJ1-3	TRBD1	CASGQGASGNTIYF	TGTGCCAGCGGACAGGGGGCTTCTGGAAACACCATATATTTT
TRBV19	.	TRBJ1-2	TRBD1	CASTMDRDYGYTF	TGTGCCAGTACCATGGACAGGGACTATGGCTACACCTTC
TRBV7-9	.	TRBJ1-3	.	CASSPVGIGEGDTIYF	TGTGCCAGCAGCCCGGTCGGGATAGGAGAAGGGGACACCATATATTTT
TRBV5-4	.	TRBJ2-3	.	CASRHRTDTQYF	TGTGCCAGCAGGCACCGCACAGATACGCAGTATTTT
TRBV7-3	.	TRBJ2-3	.	CASSLTSDTQYF	TGTGCCAGCAGCTTAACGTCAGATACGCAGTATTTT
TRBV7-2	.	TRBJ2-3	.	CASSPRDNTQYF	TGTGCCAGCAGCCCCAGAGATAATACGCAGTATTTT
TRBV6-5	.	TRBJ1-5	.	CASQPTQDQPQHF	TGTGCCAGCCAACCGACTCAGGATCAGCCCCAGCATTTT
TRBV6-1	.	TRBJ2-7	.	CASSEIGPREQYF	TGTGCCAGCAGTGAAATTGGCCCTCGCGAGCAGTACTTC
TRBV29-1	.	TRBJ1-2	.	CSVGTGYYGYTF	TGCAGCGTTGGAACAGGGTACTATGGCTACACCTTC
TRBV5-1	.	TRBJ1-6	.	CASSLEGGGESPLHF	TGCGCCAGCAGCTTGGAAGGCGGGGGCGAATCACCCCTCCACTTT
TRBV19	.	TRBJ2-7	.	CASSRGNQYEQYF	TGTGCCAGTAGTAGGGGGAACCAATACGAGCAGTACTTC
TRBV7-8	.	TRBJ1-5	TRBD1	CASSLETGGKPQHF	TGTGCCAGCAGCTTAGAAACAGGGGGTAAGCCCCAGCATTTT
TRBV18	.	TRBJ2-6	.	CASSPPGRISGANVLTF	TGTGCCAGCTCACCGCCGGGACGGATATCTGGGGCCAACGTCCTGACTTTC
TRBV18	.	TRBJ2-3	.	CASSPEPAGVTQYF	TGTGCCAGCTCACCAGAACCGGCAGGGGTTACGCAGTATTTT
TRBV11-2	.	TRBJ1-1	.	CASSPRMNTEAFF	TGTGCCAGCAGCCCCCGGATGAACACTGAAGCTTTCTTT
TRBV10-2	.	TRBJ2-7	.	CASSERGGFSYEQYF	TGCGCCAGCAGTGAGAGGGGGGGGTTTAGCTACGAGCAGTACTTC
TRBV5-6	.	TRBJ1-5	.	CASSFYRARSNQPQHF	TGTGCCAGCAGCTTTTACAGGGCGCGGAGCAATCAGCCCCAGCATTTT
TRBV9	few	TRBJ1-2	.	CASSVLLGHSGYTF	TGTGCCAGCAGCGTTCTCTTAGGACATTCCGGCTACACCTTC
TRBV9	.	TRBJ2-5	TRBD2	CASSVGTTSGLETQYF	TGTGCCAGCAGCGTAGGAACGACTAGCGGGTTAGAGACCCAGTACTTC
TRBV18	.	TRBJ1-1	.	CASSPTGEDVAFF	TGTGCCAGCTCCCCTACCGGTGAGGACGTAGCTTTCTTT
TRBV5-4	.	TRBJ1-4	TRBD1	CASSLTGGTNEKLFF	TGTGCCAGCAGCTTGACAGGGGGCACTAATGAAAAACTGTTTTTT
TRBV7-7	.	TRBJ2-5	.	CASSLNNQETQYF	TGTGCCAGCAGCTTAAACAATCAAGAGACCCAGTACTTC
TRBV25-1	.	TRBJ1-1	.	CASSDPNTEAFF	TGTGCCAGCAGTGACCCGAACACTGAAGCTTTCTTT
TRBV7-9	.	TRBJ1-1	TRBD1	CASSTQGTEAFF	TGTGCCAGCAGCACACAGGGGACTGAAGCTTTCTTT
TRBV30	.	TRBJ1-1	.	CAFTRDTGRLAFF	TGTGCTTTTACCCGGGACACGGGACGTCTAGCTTTCTTT
TRBV7-9	.	TRBJ1-4	.	CASSLVPQGTELFF	TGTGCCAGCAGCTTAGTCCCACAGGGTACAGAACTGTTTTTT
TRBV4-3	.	TRBJ2-4	.	CASSYVRMGRAEESIQYF	TGCGCCAGCAGCTACGTCAGGATGGGCCGGGCCGAGGAGAGCATTCAGTACTTC
TRBV6-1	few	TRBJ2-5	.	CASSENLGETQYF	TGTGCCAGCAGTGAAAATCTTGGGGAGACCCAGTACTTC
TRBV4-3	.	TRBJ1-1	.	CASSQDAGLTEAFF	TGCGCCAGCAGCCAAGACGCGGGGCTCACTGAAGCTTTCTTT
TRBV30	once	TRBJ1-1	.	CAWSLLNTEAFF	TGTGCCTGGAGTCTGTTGAACACTGAAGCTTTCTTT
TRBV10-1	.	TRBJ2-2	.	CASGKGWGPRAGELFF	TGCGCCAGCGGCAAGGGGTGGGGTCCCAGGGCCGGGGAGCTGTTTTTT
TRBV30	.	TRBJ1-1	.	CAWSVGLNTEAFF	TGTGCCTGGAGTGTAGGGTTGAACACTGAAGCTTTCTTT
TRBV7-9	.	TRBJ1-2	.	CASSLFGGFGYGYTF	TGTGCCAGCAGCTTATTTGGGGGCTTTGGCTATGGCTACACCTTC
TRBV5-8	.	TRBJ2-6	.	CASSLPFLSGANVLTF	TGTGCCAGCAGCTTGCCCTTCCTCTCTGGGGCCAACGTCCTGACTTTC